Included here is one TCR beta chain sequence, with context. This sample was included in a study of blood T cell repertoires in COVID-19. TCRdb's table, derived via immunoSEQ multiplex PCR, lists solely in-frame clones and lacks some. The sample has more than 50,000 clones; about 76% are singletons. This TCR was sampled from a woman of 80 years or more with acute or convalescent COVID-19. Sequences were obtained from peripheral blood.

CDR3 in amino acids: CASSQDPSGAYNEQFF. As DNA, the CDR3 is TGTGCCAGCAGCCAAGACCCTAGCGGAGCCTACAATGAGCAGTTCTTC. The V call is TRBV4-2, the J call TRBJ2-1, with TRBD2 identical over 7 bases. The CDR3 extends over 16 amino acids. V shed 0 bases and J 2 bases; nucleotides not matched to a gene: 4. Germline V gene data show CDR1 as LGHNA and CDR2 as YNFKEQ.